This T cell receptor (beta chain) stems from a study of resident and recirculating memory T cells in vitiligo. About the research overall: Samples were epidermis from two lesional and two nonlesional sites, plus PBMCs. Study-level findings and limits: Sequences differed between biopsy sites and patients, suggesting private specificity.

Trimming took 5 bases from V and 0 from J, leaving 14 bases between them. The V gene's germline CDR1 is ENHRY and CDR2 SYGVKD. This CDR3 is 17 amino acids long. Clones were sequenced by immunoSEQ multiplex PCR, and TCRdb holds only the in-frame ones, with some missing. The table lists around 43,000 clones, approximately 91% of them singletons. Patients had to be free of confetti depigmentation, indicating active vitiligo. On this clone itself: Antigen specificity is unknown.

The J gene is TRBJ2-6, the V gene TRBV10-3; the D gene is possibly TRBD1 (6 bases). This TCR came from a male donor with vitiligo. Specimen: blood. The CDR3 reads CAISPSQGNSGANVLTF. In DNA, the CDR3 is TGTGCCATCAGTCCCTCGCAGGGGAACTCTGGGGCCAACGTCCTGACTTTC.